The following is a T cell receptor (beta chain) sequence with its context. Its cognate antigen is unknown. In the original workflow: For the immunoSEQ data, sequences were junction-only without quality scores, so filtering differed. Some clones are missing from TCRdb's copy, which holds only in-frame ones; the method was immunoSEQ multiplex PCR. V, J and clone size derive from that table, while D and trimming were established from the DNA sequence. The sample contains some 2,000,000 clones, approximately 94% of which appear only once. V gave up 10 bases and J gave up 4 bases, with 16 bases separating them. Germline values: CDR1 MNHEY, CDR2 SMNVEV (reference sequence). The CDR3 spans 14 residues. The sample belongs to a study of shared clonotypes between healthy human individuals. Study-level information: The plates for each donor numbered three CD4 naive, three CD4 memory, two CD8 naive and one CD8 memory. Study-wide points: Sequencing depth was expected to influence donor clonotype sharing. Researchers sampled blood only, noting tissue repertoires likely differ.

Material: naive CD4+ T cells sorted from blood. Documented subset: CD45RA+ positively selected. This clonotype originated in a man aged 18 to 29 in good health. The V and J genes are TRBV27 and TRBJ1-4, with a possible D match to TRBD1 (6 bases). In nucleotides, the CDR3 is TGTGCCACTCGACCGGGGGGCCATAATGAAAAACTGTTTTTT. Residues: CATRPGGHNEKLFF.